What follows describes a single T cell receptor (beta chain). The antigen is unknown. The data are from a study of cytotoxic CD8 clonotypes in ibrutinib-treated CLL. Broader study findings: Shared public clonotypes were rare, and on treatment they either got smaller or stayed the same. Baseline clonality was higher than in age-matched healthy donors and moved in step with circulating CD8+ T-cell counts.

Here immunoSEQ multiplex PCR was the method, and the copy in TCRdb shows in-frame clones only, minus some. The sample records fewer than 400,000 clones, over 55% being singletons. CDR1 and CDR2 from the germline V gene are MDHEN and SYDVKM. The CDR3 sequence is 13 residues long. Trimming left V 5 bases short and J 1 base short, with 8 bases between. The chain employs TRBV28 and TRBJ1-1; TRBD1 might be the D (6 bases). This receptor was taken from a human donor with chronic lymphocytic leukemia. The sequencing here drew on PBMCs, taken after 36 months of ibrutinib treatment. CDR3 coding DNA: TGTGCCAGCAGTCCCAGGGGGAACACTGAAGCTTTCTTT. Amino acid sequence: CASSPRGNTEAFF. Drawing the rest from reference TRBV28 and TRBJ1-1, the complete variable domain is DVKVTQSSRYLVKRTGEKVFLECVQDMDHENMFWYRQDPGLGLRLIYFSYDVKMKEKGDIPEGYSVSREKKERFSLILESASTNQTSMYLCASSPRGNTEAFFGQGTRLTVV.